The clone carrying this TCR beta chain was picked up one time. CDR1 is LGHNA, CDR2 YSLEER, per germline. The CDR3 spans 13 residues. V was cut by 9 bases and J by 1 base, with 10 bases left in between. The sample belongs to a study of blood T cell repertoires in COVID-19. Profiled with immunoSEQ multiplex PCR; TCRdb holds only in-frame clones, not every one. The repertoire holds around 150,000 clones, with roughly 87% as singletons. The sequence derives from a woman aged 60-75 years with active or convalescent COVID-19. The material sequenced was peripheral blood. The V call is TRBV4-3, the J call TRBJ2-4; D is uncertain. The CDR3 DNA follows: TGCGCCAGAACAGTACTGGCCAAAAACATTCAGTACTTC. Encoded protein: CARTVLAKNIQYF.